This T cell receptor beta chain derives from a study of regulatory T cells in long-lasting Graves disease. Study outcomes and limitations: Persistent patients shared more public clonotypes (approximately 2,500) than new patients (approximately 1,000). Few sampled subjects may have lowered accuracy.

Noted time point: newly diagnosed GD, antithyroid drugs for less than 3 months. PBMCs provided the RNA from which the TCR library was made. Patients were from an endocrinology department in Xi'an, China. CDR1 is LNHDA, CDR2 SQIVND, per germline (reference sequence). This CDR3 region has 16 residues. V was shortened by 4 bases and J by 4 bases, with 17 bases between the two germline ends. With iRepertoire HTBI primers and Arm-PCR of CDR3 regions, TCR beta libraries were built. TCRdb processed the multiplex PCR reads anew with MiXCR; each CDR3 protein has one entry. The sample yields about 320,000 distinct CDR3 sequences, 18% seen once. Notes on this clonotype: The antigen is unknown.

The TCR originated in a female donor with Graves disease. This sequence joins TRBV19 and TRBJ2-1; possible D gene TRBD2, 6 bases. Here the sequenced sample was peripheral blood mononuclear cells (PBMCs), taken at new diagnosis, from a patient treated with antithyroid drugs. The CDR3, as DNA: TGTGCCAGTAGTACGGGACCCTTGGGGGGTTACAATGAGCAGTTCTTC. Translated: CASSTGPLGGYNEQFF.